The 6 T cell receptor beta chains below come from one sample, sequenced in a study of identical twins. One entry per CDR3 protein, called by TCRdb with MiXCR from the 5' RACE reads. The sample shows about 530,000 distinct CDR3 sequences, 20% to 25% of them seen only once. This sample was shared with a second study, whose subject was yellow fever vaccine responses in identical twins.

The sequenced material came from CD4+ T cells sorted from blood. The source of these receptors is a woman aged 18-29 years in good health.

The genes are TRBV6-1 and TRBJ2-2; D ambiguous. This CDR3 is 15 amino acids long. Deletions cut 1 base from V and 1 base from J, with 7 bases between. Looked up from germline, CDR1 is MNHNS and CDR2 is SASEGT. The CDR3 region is CASSEGLVNTGELFF. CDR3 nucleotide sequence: TGTGCCAGCAGTGAAGGGTTAGTGAACACCGGGGAGCTGTTTTTT.

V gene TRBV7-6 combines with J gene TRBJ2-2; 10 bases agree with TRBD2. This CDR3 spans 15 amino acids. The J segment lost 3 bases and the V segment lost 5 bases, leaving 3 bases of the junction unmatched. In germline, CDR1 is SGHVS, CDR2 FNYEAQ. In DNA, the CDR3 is TGTGCCAGCAGCCCCCTAGCGGGAGACACCGGGGAGCTGTTTTTT. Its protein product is CASSPLAGDTGELFF.

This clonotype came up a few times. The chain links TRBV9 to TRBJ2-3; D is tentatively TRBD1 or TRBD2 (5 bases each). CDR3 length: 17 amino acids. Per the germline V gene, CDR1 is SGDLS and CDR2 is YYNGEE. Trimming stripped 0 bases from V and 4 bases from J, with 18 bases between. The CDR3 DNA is TGTGCCAGCAGCGTAGGGGGGAGTGTTCCCTTCGCAGATACGCAGTATTTT. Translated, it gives CASSVGGSVPFADTQYF. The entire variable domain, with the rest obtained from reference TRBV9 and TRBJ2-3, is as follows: DSGVTQTPKHLITATGQRVTLRCSPRSGDLSVYWYQQSLDQGLQFLIQYYNGEERAKGNILERFSAQQFPDLHSELNLSSLELGDSALYFCASSVGGSVPFADTQYFGPGTRLTVL.

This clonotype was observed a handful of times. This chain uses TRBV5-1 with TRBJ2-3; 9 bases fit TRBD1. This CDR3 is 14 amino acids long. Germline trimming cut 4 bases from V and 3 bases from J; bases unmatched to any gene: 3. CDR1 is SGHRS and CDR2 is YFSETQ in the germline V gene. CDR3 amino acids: CASSAGQGTDTQYF. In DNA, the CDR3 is TGCGCCAGCAGCGCGGGACAGGGTACAGATACGCAGTATTTT.

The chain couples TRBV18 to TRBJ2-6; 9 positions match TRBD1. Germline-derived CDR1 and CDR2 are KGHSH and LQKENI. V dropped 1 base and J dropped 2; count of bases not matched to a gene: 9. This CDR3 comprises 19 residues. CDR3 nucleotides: TGTGCCAGCTCACCACTAGTAGGGACAGGGAACGCTGGGGCCAACGTCCTGACTTTC. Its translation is CASSPLVGTGNAGANVLTF.

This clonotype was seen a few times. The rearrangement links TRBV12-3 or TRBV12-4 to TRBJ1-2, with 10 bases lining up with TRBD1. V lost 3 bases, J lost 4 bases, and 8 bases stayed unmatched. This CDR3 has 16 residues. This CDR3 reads CASSFRRTGGGYGYTF. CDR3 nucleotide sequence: TGTGCCAGCAGTTTTCGGAGGACAGGGGGGGGCTATGGCTACACCTTC.